These 23 T cell receptor beta chains were all obtained from the same sample, sequenced in a study. The table came from immunoSEQ multiplex PCR; TCRdb's copy has only in-frame clones and leaves some out. In the table there are 45,000 to 55,000 clones, about 92% of which are singletons. The specimen sequenced was PBMCs. The receptors stem from a man aged 40-55 years with rheumatoid arthritis.

The chain joins TRBV2 to TRBJ2-7; 12 bases line up with TRBD2. The germline V gene has CDR1 SNHLY and CDR2 FYNNEI. V gave up 6 bases and J gave up 0 bases; unmatched junction bases: 6. CDR3 length: 16 amino acids. The CDR3 sequence: CASSVGLAGSSYEQYF. In nucleotides, the CDR3 is TGTGCCAGCAGCGTCGGACTAGCGGGGAGCTCCTACGAGCAGTACTTC.

The chain has TRBV28 and TRBJ2-6; D is unresolved. V was trimmed by 2 bases and J by 0 bases, leaving 14 bases between them. This CDR3 region has 18 residues. Per the germline V gene, CDR1 is MDHEN and CDR2 is SYDVKM. CDR3 in amino acids: CASSLNPGRSSGANVLTF. In DNA, the CDR3 is TGTGCCAGCAGTTTAAACCCGGGCCGAAGCTCTGGGGCCAACGTCCTGACTTTC. Full variable domain (missing parts from reference TRBV28 and TRBJ2-6): DVKVTQSSRYLVKRTGEKVFLECVQDMDHENMFWYRQDPGLGLRLIYFSYDVKMKEKGDIPEGYSVSREKKERFSLILESASTNQTSMYLCASSLNPGRSSGANVLTFGAGSRLTVL.

The chain is built from TRBV30 and TRBJ2-3; D is uncertain. This CDR3 region has 13 residues. V was cut by 2 bases and J by 8 bases, with 14 bases left in between. Germline values: CDR1 GTSNPN, CDR2 SVGIG (reference sequence). This CDR3 reads CAWSPFNGGTQYF. In DNA, the CDR3 is TGTGCCTGGAGTCCCTTTAACGGTGGTACGCAGTATTTT. The variable domain in full, completed from reference TRBV30 and TRBJ2-3, reads SQTIHQWPATLVQPVGSPLSLECTVEGTSNPNLYWYRQAAGRGLQLLFYSVGIGQISSEVPQNLSASRPQDRQFILSSKKLLLSDSGFYLCAWSPFNGGTQYFGPGTRLTVL.

The V and J genes are TRBV29-1 and TRBJ1-5; 11 bases align to TRBD1. V trimming: 4 bases; J trimming: 7 bases; junction bases outside the gene matches: 3. This CDR3 contains 13 residues. CDR1 is SQVTM and CDR2 is ANQGSEA in the germline V gene. The CDR3 region has the DNA TGCAGCGTTGGGGGGACAGGGGGACAGCCCCAGCATTTT. Residues: CSVGGTGGQPQHF. Drawing the rest from reference TRBV29-1 and TRBJ1-5, the complete variable domain is SAVISQKPSRDICQRGTSLTIQCQVDSQVTMMFWYRQQPGQSLTLIATANQGSEATYESGFVIDKFPISRPNLTFSTLTVSNMSPEDSSIYLCSVGGTGGQPQHFGDGTRLSIL.

The chain has TRBV12-5 and TRBJ2-1, with D unresolved. V shed 0 bases and J shed 9 bases, with 9 bases lying between them. Germline V gives CDR1 LGHNT, CDR2 FRNRAP. The CDR3 is 13 amino acids. The CDR3 DNA follows: TGTGCTAGTGGTTTGGTAGGAGCCGGTGAGCAGTTCTTC. Protein: CASGLVGAGEQFF.

V and J are TRBV19 and TRBJ1-1, with TRBD1 as a possible D gene (6 bases). The CDR3 is made up of 12 amino acids. Trimming cost V 7 bases and J 7 bases, with 13 bases left between them. Germline V lookup: CDR1 LNHDA, CDR2 SQIVND (reference sequence). CDR3 sequence (DNA): TGTGCCAGTAAGGGGGGGCCGGATGAAGCTTTCTTT. Translated: CASKGGPDEAFF.

This clone was found once. The gene calls are TRBV5-1 and TRBJ2-1; a possible D gene is TRBD2 (5 bases). CDR1 and CDR2 from the germline V gene are SGHRS and YFSETQ. The ends were cut back, 3 bases at V and 10 bases at J, with 8 bases in the middle. The CDR3 extends over 11 amino acids. CDR3 in amino acids: CASSWETEQFF. The CDR3 DNA reads as TGCGCCAGCAGCTGGGAGACAGAGCAGTTCTTC.

This chain connects TRBV6-2 or TRBV6-3 to TRBJ1-1; D gene ambiguous. The V end was cut by 6 bases, the J end by 1 base, with 6 bases between. The CDR3 has 12 amino acids. Germline values: CDR1 MNHEY, CDR2 SVGEGT. The DNA for the CDR3 is TGTGCCAGCAGATACCCGAACACTGAAGCTTTCTTT. Translated, it gives CASRYPNTEAFF.

The rearrangement uses TRBV5-1 and TRBJ1-6; D is possibly TRBD1 (6 bases). The CDR3 is 16 residues long. Germline values: CDR1 SGHRS, CDR2 YFSETQ. V was cut by 2 bases and J by 9 bases, with 18 bases left in between. CDR3 coding DNA: TGCGCCAGCAGCTTTACAGGGAGCTTGGGAACTTCACCCCTCCACTTT. Encoded protein: CASSFTGSLGTSPLHF. Variable domain in full (rest from reference TRBV5-1 and TRBJ1-6): KAGVTQTPRYLIKTRGQQVTLSCSPISGHRSVSWYQQTPGQGLQFLFEYFSETQRNKGNFPGRFSGRQFSNSRSEMNVSTLELGDSALYLCASSFTGSLGTSPLHFGNGTRLTVT.

This clone was observed a single time. J is TRBJ1-1 and V is TRBV6-7; D unresolved. TRBV6-7 carries the ORF label, with uncertain function. The CDR3 loop spans 14 amino acids. The V end lost 2 bases, the J end lost 0 bases, and 7 bases lay between the germline ends. The CDR3 spells CASSYQAMNTEAFF. The CDR3 coding sequence is TGTGCCAGCAGTTACCAGGCCATGAACACTGAAGCTTTCTTT.

The chain carries TRBV15 and TRBJ1-5, with unresolved D. CDR1 LNHNV and CDR2 YYDKDF come from the germline V gene (reference sequence). V gave up 2 bases and J gave up 0 bases, with 5 bases separating them. This CDR3 contains 14 residues. The CDR3 coding sequence is TGTGCCACCAGCAGACAGGCTAGCAATCAGCCCCAGCATTTT. Translation gives CATSRQASNQPQHF.

V and J are TRBV7-2 and TRBJ1-1; 10 bases match TRBD1. Trimming removed 1 base from V and 6 bases from J; junction bases left unmatched: 5. Germline CDR1 and CDR2: SGHTA and FQGNSA. The CDR3 length is 15 residues. Written as DNA, the CDR3 is TGTGCCAGCAGCTTAGTGGGAGGACAGGGGGCTGAAGCTTTCTTT. Translation gives CASSLVGGQGAEAFF.

The gene calls are TRBV9 and TRBJ2-7, with D unresolved. Germline V gives CDR1 SGDLS, CDR2 YYNGEE. The CDR3 runs to 13 residues. Trimming took off 4 bases at V and 3 bases at J, with 11 bases between the two ends. CDR3 sequence (DNA): TGTGCCAGCAGCCCCGAACGCGGCTACGAGCAGTACTTC. Protein product: CASSPERGYEQYF.

J is TRBJ2-7 and V is TRBV5-4, with 9 bases lining up with TRBD1. V dropped 4 bases and J dropped 6; count of bases not matched to a gene: 20. The CDR3 has 18 residues. CDR1 is SGHNT and CDR2 is YYREEE in the germline V gene (reference sequence). The CDR3 reads CASSQQQGAYRLPREQYF. The CDR3 DNA reads TGTGCCAGCAGCCAGCAACAGGGGGCTTACAGACTCCCCCGCGAGCAGTACTTC.

The rearrangement joins TRBV7-2 to TRBJ2-1, with 10 bases aligning to TRBD2. The germline CDR1 and CDR2 sequences are SGHTA and FQGNSA. The V and J ends lost 6 bases and 10 bases, in that order; junction bases with no gene match: 9. This CDR3 is built from 14 residues. CDR3 sequence: CASSSQREGREQFF. CDR3 DNA: TGTGCCAGCAGTTCCCAGCGGGAGGGCCGGGAGCAGTTCTTC.

This chain links TRBV4-3 with TRBJ1-2; TRBD1 is a possible D gene (5 bases). Looked up from germline, CDR1 is LGHNA and CDR2 is YSLEER. The CDR3 runs 16 residues. Trimming took off 0 bases at V and 6 bases at J, with 17 bases between the two ends. CDR3: CASSQDRGGDQDGYTF. The CDR3 DNA reads TGCGCCAGCAGCCAAGATCGGGGGGGTGACCAGGATGGCTACACCTTC.

V is TRBV28 and J is TRBJ2-7; 8 positions agree with TRBD1. CDR1 is MDHEN, CDR2 SYDVKM, per germline. CDR3 length: 15 amino acids. With 6 bases clipped from V and 6 bases from J, the junction kept 13 bases outside the gene matches. Here the CDR3 reads CASRGTGGLMSEQYF. In DNA form, the CDR3 reads TGTGCCAGCAGAGGCACAGGGGGTTTGATGTCCGAGCAGTACTTC.

The rearrangement links TRBV2 to TRBJ1-2; 7 nucleotides agree with TRBD1. V trimming: 4 bases; J trimming: 6 bases; junction bases outside the gene matches: 8. This CDR3 has 14 residues. In germline, CDR1 is SNHLY, CDR2 FYNNEI. The chain's CDR3 is CASSGAGGYDGYTF. In DNA form, the CDR3 reads TGTGCCAGCAGTGGGGCAGGGGGTTATGATGGCTACACCTTC.

V and J are TRBV5-1 and TRBJ2-5; a weak D match, TRBD2 (6 bases). This CDR3 is built from 15 residues. CDR1 and CDR2 (germline): SGHRS, YFSETQ. V shed 0 bases and J shed 1 base, with 10 bases lying between them. CDR3 in amino acids: CASSLGAGPQETQYF. The CDR3 nucleotides read TGCGCCAGCAGCTTGGGGGCGGGGCCCCAAGAGACCCAGTACTTC.

V and J are TRBV7-3 and TRBJ2-5; D may be TRBD1 (6 bases). V was cut by 2 bases and J by 4 bases, with 17 bases left in between. Looked up from germline, CDR1 is SGHTA and CDR2 is FQGTGA. The length of the CDR3 is 16 residues. The DNA of the CDR3 is TGTGCCAGCAGCTTACCTGAAGCGGAAGGGGGAGAGACCCAGTACTTC. This sequence encodes CASSLPEAEGGETQYF.

The chain recombines TRBV19 with TRBJ2-1; 8 bases fit TRBD1. CDR3 length equals 13 residues. Germline assignment: CDR1 LNHDA and CDR2 SQIVND (reference sequence). After removal of 6 bases from V and 7 bases from J, the junction contained 5 bases not matched to a gene. This CDR3 reads CASRKTGGNEQFF. In nucleotides, the CDR3 is TGTGCCAGTAGGAAAACAGGGGGAAATGAGCAGTTCTTC. Using reference TRBV19 and TRBJ2-1 for the parts outside the CDR3, the full variable domain is DGGITQSPKYLFRKEGQNVTLSCEQNLNHDAMYWYRQDPGQGLRLIYYSQIVNDFQKGDIAEGYSVSREKKESFPLTVTSAQKNPTAFYLCASRKTGGNEQFFGPGTRLTVL.

This sequence joins TRBV28 and TRBJ1-1; D uncertain. CDR1 and CDR2 from the germline V gene are MDHEN and SYDVKM. The length of the CDR3 is 17 residues. Trimming removed 6 bases from V and 0 bases from J, with 20 bases in between. The CDR3 protein is CASRVPSRGGLNTEAFF. The CDR3 bases are TGTGCCAGCAGGGTACCGAGCAGAGGTGGGCTGAACACTGAAGCTTTCTTT.

The V and J genes are TRBV7-6 and TRBJ2-3; D gene ambiguous. The CDR3 extends over 15 amino acids. Trimming cost V 1 base and J 2 bases, with 10 bases left between them. Per germline, CDR1 SGHVS and CDR2 FNYEAQ. The CDR3 DNA sequence: TGTGCCAGCAGCTTAGAGCCGGGCCTCACAGATACGCAGTATTTT. This translates into CASSLEPGLTDTQYF.